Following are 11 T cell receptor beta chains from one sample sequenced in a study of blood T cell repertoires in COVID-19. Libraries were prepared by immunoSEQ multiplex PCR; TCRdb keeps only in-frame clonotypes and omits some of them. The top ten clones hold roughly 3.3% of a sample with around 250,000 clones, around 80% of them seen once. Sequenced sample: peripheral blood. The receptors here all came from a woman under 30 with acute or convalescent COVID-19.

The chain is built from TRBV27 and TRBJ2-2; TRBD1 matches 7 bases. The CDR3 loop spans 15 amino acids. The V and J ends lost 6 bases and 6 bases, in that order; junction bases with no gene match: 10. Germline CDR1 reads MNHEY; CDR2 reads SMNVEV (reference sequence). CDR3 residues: CASRFDRDVPGELFF. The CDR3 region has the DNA TGTGCCAGCAGATTCGACAGGGACGTCCCCGGGGAGCTGTTTTTT.

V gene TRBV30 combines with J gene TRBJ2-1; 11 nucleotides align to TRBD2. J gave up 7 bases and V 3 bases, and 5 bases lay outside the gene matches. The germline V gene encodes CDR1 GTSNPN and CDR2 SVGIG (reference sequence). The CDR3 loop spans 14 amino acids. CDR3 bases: TGTGCCTGGAGAGTAGCGGGAGGGTTGAATGAGCAGTTCTTC. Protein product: CAWRVAGGLNEQFF.

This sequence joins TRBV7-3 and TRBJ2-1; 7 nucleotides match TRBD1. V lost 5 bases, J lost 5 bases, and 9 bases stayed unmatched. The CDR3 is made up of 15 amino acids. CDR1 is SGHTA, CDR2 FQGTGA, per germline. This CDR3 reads CASSLNRGPHNEQFF. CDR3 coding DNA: TGTGCCAGCAGCCTCAATAGGGGGCCTCACAATGAGCAGTTCTTC.

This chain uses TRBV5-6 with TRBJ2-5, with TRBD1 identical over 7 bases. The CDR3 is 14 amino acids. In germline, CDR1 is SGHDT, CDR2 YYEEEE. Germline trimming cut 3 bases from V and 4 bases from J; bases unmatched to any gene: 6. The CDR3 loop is CASSWTGVGETQYF. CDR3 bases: TGTGCCAGCAGCTGGACAGGAGTCGGAGAGACCCAGTACTTC.

CDR3 in amino acids: CASSIEGSFSGNTIYF. In DNA form, the CDR3 reads TGTGCCAGTAGTATAGAGGGCTCGTTCTCTGGAAACACCATATATTTT. V usage is TRBV19 and J usage is TRBJ1-3; D not resolved. V shed 0 bases and J shed 0 bases, with 9 bases lying between them. This CDR3 is 16 amino acids long. The germline V gene encodes CDR1 LNHDA and CDR2 SQIVND (reference sequence).

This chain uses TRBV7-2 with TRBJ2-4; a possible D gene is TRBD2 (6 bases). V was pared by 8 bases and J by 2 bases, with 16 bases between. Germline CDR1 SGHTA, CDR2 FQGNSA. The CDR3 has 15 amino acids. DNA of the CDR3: TGTGCCAGCTCCGGGGGTGCCGGGACCAAAAACATTCAGTACTTC. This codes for CASSGGAGTKNIQYF.

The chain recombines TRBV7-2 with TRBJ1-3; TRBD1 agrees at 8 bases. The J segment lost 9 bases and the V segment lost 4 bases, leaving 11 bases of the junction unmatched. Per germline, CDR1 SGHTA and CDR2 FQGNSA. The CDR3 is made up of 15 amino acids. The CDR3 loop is CASSSTGVRDGTIYF. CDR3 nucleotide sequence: TGTGCCAGCAGCTCGACAGGGGTTAGGGACGGCACCATATATTTT.

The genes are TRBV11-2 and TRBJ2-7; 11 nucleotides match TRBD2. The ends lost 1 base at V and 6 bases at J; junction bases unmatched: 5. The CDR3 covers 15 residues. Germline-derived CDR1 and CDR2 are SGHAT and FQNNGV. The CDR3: CASSLGLAGGPEQYF. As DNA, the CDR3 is TGTGCCAGCAGCTTAGGGTTAGCGGGAGGGCCCGAGCAGTACTTC.

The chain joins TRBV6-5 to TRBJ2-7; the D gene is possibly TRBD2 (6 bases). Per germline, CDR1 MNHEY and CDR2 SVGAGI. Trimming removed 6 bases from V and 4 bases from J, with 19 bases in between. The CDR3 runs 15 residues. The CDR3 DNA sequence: TGTGCCAGCAGGGCGACTAGTTCGCCCGTATACGAGCAGTACTTC. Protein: CASRATSSPVYEQYF.

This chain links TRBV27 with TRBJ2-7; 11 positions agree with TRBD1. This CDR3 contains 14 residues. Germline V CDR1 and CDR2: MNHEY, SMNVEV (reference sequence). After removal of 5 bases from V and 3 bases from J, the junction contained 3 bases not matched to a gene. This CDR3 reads CASSRTGGLYEQYF. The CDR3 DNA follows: TGTGCCAGCAGTCGGACAGGGGGCCTCTACGAGCAGTACTTC.

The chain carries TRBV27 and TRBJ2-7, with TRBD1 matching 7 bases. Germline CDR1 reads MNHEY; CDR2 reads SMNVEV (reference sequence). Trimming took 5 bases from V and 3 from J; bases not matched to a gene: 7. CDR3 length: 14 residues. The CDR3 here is CASSPPDRDYEQYF. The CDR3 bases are TGTGCCAGCAGTCCCCCTGACAGGGACTACGAGCAGTACTTC.